One T cell receptor beta chain is described in this entry. This CDR3 is 11 amino acids long. Trimming left V 4 bases short and J 4 bases short, with 4 bases between. Germline assignment: CDR1 MDHEN and CDR2 SYDVKM. The data derive from a study of blood T cell repertoires in COVID-19. Overall study: COVID-19 samples collected from the United States, Italy and Spain covered acute and convalescent phases. Sample material is recorded as cDNA or gDNA derived from T cells, B-cell-depleted T cells, or PBMCs.

Only in-frame clones appear in the TCRdb table, and some are missing; sequencing was by immunoSEQ multiplex PCR. The data contain tens of thousands of clones, 88% of them singletons. This clonotype was sampled from a man aged 70 or older with acute or convalescent COVID-19. The sequenced material came from peripheral blood. This chain joins TRBV28 and TRBJ1-2; D unresolved. CDR3 bases: TGTGCCAGCAGTTCGTTCTATGGCTACACCTTC. Protein: CASSSFYGYTF.